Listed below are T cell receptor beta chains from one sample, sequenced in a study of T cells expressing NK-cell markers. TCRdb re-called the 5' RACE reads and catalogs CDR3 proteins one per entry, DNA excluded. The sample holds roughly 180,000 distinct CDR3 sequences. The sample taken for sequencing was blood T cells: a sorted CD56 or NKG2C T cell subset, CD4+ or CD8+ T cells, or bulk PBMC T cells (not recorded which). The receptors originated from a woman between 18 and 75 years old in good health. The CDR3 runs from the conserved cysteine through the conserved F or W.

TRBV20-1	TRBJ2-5	CSAAGTGVLWETQYF
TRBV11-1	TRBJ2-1	CASSLGGAEQFF
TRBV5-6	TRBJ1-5	CASSFRGASNQPQHF
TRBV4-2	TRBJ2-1	CASSQVHDSSTGNEQFF
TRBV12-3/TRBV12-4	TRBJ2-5	CASTNSGRGETQYF
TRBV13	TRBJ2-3	CATSRGSRSDTQYF
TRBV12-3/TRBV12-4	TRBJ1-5	CASSLGQGARQPQHF
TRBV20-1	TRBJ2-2	CSARDIGPNTGELFF
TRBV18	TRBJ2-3	CASSPPRGTSGSSDTQYF
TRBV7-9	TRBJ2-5	CASSLNRGGEGLETQYF
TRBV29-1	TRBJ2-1	CSVADRAQNNEQFF
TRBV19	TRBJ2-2	CASSIVSQRATGELFF
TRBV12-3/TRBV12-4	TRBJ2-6	CATSRDLSGANVLTF
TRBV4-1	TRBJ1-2	CASSHGASTGGTVGYTF
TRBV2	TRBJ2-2	CASGGAGTSTGELFF
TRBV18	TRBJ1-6	CASSPGQGRTNSPLHF
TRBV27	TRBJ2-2	CASSFGTSGRGPTGELFF
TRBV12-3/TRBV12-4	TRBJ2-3	CASSPRTSGGTQYF
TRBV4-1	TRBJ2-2	CASSQESQGGAGELFF
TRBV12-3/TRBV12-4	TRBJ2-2	CASRVGTSPGELFF
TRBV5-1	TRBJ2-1	CASSLLAGSDNEQFF
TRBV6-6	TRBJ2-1	CASSYGTPSEQFF